The 27 T cell receptor beta chains in this list originate from one sample, sequenced in a study of beta chain features in type 1 diabetes. Every isolated RNA sample was fully reverse transcribed, so sequencing captured expressed TCRB transcripts. Some clones are missing from TCRdb's copy, which holds only in-frame ones; the method was immunoSEQ multiplex PCR. The sample has around 500,000 clones; 11% are singletons. The source material was naive CD4+ T cells from blood. The receptors shown here come from a woman under 30 in good health.

This chain uses TRBV30 with TRBJ1-1; D is perhaps TRBD1 (5 bases). CDR3 size: 13 residues. V lost 0 bases to trimming and J lost 6 bases, with 11 bases between them. Germline CDR1 is GTSNPN and CDR2 is SVGIG (reference sequence). This CDR3 is CAWSVGQTAEAFF. The CDR3 DNA follows: TGTGCCTGGAGTGTGGGGCAGACCGCTGAAGCTTTCTTT.

The rearrangement joins TRBV9 to TRBJ2-7, with 12 nucleotides matching TRBD2. This CDR3 is built from 15 residues. CDR1 and CDR2 from the germline V gene are SGDLS and YYNGEE. J lost 0 bases, V lost 4 bases, and 2 bases had no gene match. The DNA of the CDR3 is TGTGCCAGCAGCCTGACTAGCGGGAGCTCCTACGAGCAGTACTTC. Translating it yields CASSLTSGSSYEQYF.

The V gene is TRBV14, the J gene TRBJ2-3; TRBD1 is a possible D gene (6 bases). CDR3 size: 16 residues. Germline V gives CDR1 SGHDN, CDR2 FVKESK. The ends were cut back, 1 base at V and 0 bases at J, with 11 bases in the middle. The CDR3 here is CASSQVQGLSTDTQYF. The CDR3, as DNA: TGTGCCAGCAGCCAAGTTCAGGGGCTAAGCACAGATACGCAGTATTTT.

This chain connects TRBV6-5 to TRBJ1-2; TRBD1 aligns across 8 bases. Germline CDR1 reads MNHEY; CDR2 reads SVGAGI. J gave up 7 bases and V 1 base, and 5 bases lay outside the gene matches. The CDR3 length is 14 residues. CDR3 DNA: TGTGCCAGCAGTTACTACGACAGGGGCTCTGGCTACACCTTC. Amino acids: CASSYYDRGSGYTF.

The chain has TRBV28 and TRBJ2-7, with 8 bases matching TRBD1. The CDR3 has 14 residues. The trim removed 6 bases at V and 4 bases at J, leaving 8 bases unmatched. Germline V CDR1 and CDR2: MDHEN, SYDVKM. CDR3 nucleotides: TGTGCCAGCAGACCCCGGACAGGGTATTACGAGCAGTACGTC. Translating gives CASRPRTGYYEQYV.

This clone was observed a handful of times. The chain has TRBV7-7 and TRBJ2-5; 8 bases match TRBD1. The J segment lost 5 bases and the V segment lost 5 bases, leaving 4 bases of the junction unmatched. Germline V CDR1 and CDR2: SSHAT, FNYEAQ (reference sequence). The CDR3 runs to 13 residues. The CDR3, as DNA: TGTGCCAGCAGCCGGACAGGGTCCGAGACCCAGTACTTC. Translated: CASSRTGSETQYF.

This clone was detected only a few times. Other DNA variants within this sample encode the same CDR3. The CDR3 sequence is CASSLRGETQYF. CDR3 nucleotide sequence: TGTGCCAGCAGCTTAAGGGGAGAGACCCAGTACTTC. The chain links TRBV11-2 to TRBJ2-5, with D possibly matching TRBD1 (5 bases). V lost 2 bases and J lost 4, with 5 bases in between. CDR3 size: 12 residues. Per germline, CDR1 SGHAT and CDR2 FQNNGV.

This chain joins TRBV7-9 and TRBJ1-2; D remains ambiguous. Germline loops: CDR1 SEHNR, CDR2 FQNEAQ (reference sequence). The CDR3 consists of 15 residues. Trimming stripped 2 bases from V and 0 bases from J, with 10 bases between. CDR3 coding DNA: TGTGCCAGCAGCTTAAACAACCCAGCTAACTATGGCTACACCTTC. It codes for CASSLNNPANYGYTF.

This rearrangement joins TRBV6-1 to TRBJ2-7; D possibly uses TRBD1 or TRBD2 (5 bases each). Germline CDR1 is MNHNS and CDR2 is SASEGT. This CDR3 has 11 residues. Trimming cost V 8 bases and J 6 bases, with 11 bases left between them. CDR3 protein: CASREQVEQYV. For the CDR3, the DNA is TGTGCCAGCCGGGAACAGGTCGAGCAGTACGTC.

The genes are TRBV7-3 and TRBJ2-7; TRBD1 agrees at 7 bases. Germline V gene sequence: CDR1 SGHTA, CDR2 FQGTGA. CDR3 size: 14 residues. Trimming removed 5 bases from V and 4 bases from J; junction bases left unmatched: 8. CDR3 coding DNA: TGTGCCAGCAGCCCGGGCAGGGGGACGTACGAGCAGTACTTC. This gives the protein CASSPGRGTYEQYF.

The chain couples TRBV5-6 to TRBJ2-1, with unresolved D. The V gene lost 2 bases and the J gene lost 9 bases, with 6 bases spanning the gap. CDR3 length: 11 amino acids. CDR1 and CDR2 from the germline V gene are SGHDT and YYEEEE. The CDR3 protein is CASSFSSEQFF. As DNA, the CDR3 is TGTGCCAGCAGCTTTTCCAGTGAGCAGTTCTTC.

The V gene is TRBV11-2, the J gene TRBJ2-2; D unresolved. The V end lost 3 bases, the J end lost 0 bases, and 8 bases lay between the germline ends. This CDR3 comprises 15 residues. From germline, CDR1 is SGHAT and CDR2 FQNNGV. The CDR3 reads CASSFQPANTGELFF. The CDR3 nucleotides are TGTGCCAGCAGCTTCCAACCCGCGAACACCGGGGAGCTGTTTTTT.

The chain uses TRBV9 and TRBJ2-3; no clear D gene. The V end lost 2 bases, the J end lost 2 bases, and 3 bases lay between the germline ends. This CDR3 is 12 amino acids long. Per germline, CDR1 SGDLS and CDR2 YYNGEE. The chain's CDR3 is CASSVLTDTQYF. CDR3 nucleotide sequence: TGTGCCAGCAGCGTCCTCACAGATACGCAGTATTTT.

J is TRBJ1-4 and V is TRBV4-1, with 11 bases fitting TRBD1. After removal of 2 bases from V and 2 bases from J, the junction contained 10 bases not matched to a gene. The CDR3 runs to 19 residues. Germline CDR1 and CDR2: MGHRA and YSYEKL. The DNA for the CDR3 is TGCGCCAGCAGCCAACCACGGGACAGGGGGTTTAGGACTAATGAAAAACTGTTTTTT. Its translation is CASSQPRDRGFRTNEKLFF.

This clone turned up a few times. The gene calls are TRBV6-5 and TRBJ2-2; 8 nucleotides align to TRBD1. The CDR3 consists of 15 residues. CDR1 MNHEY and CDR2 SVGAGI come from the germline V gene. V lost 6 bases to trimming and J lost 1 base; unmatched junction nucleotides: 4. CDR3 protein: CASRPGQVNTGELFF. CDR3 coding DNA: TGTGCCAGCAGACCGGGACAGGTGAACACCGGGGAGCTGTTTTTT.

This clone has just a few counts. The chain recombines TRBV18 with TRBJ2-5; D is undetermined. Germline V gene lookup returns CDR1 KGHSH and CDR2 LQKENI. Trimming took off 2 bases at V and 5 bases at J, with 3 bases between the two ends. This CDR3 has 11 amino acids. The CDR3 reads CASSPYETQYF. The CDR3 DNA reads as TGTGCCAGCTCACCATACGAGACCCAGTACTTC.

This clone was found a few times. The sample contains more than one DNA sequence encoding this CDR3. The chain combines TRBV7-2 with TRBJ2-1; D unclear. Trimming took off 1 base at V and 8 bases at J, with 3 bases between the two ends. Germline V gene sequence: CDR1 SGHTA, CDR2 FQGNSA. The CDR3 runs to 11 residues. The CDR3 reads CASSLVDEQFF. In DNA, the CDR3 is TGTGCCAGCAGCTTAGTAGATGAGCAGTTCTTC.

A few counts support this clone. The chain carries TRBV14 and TRBJ2-7; D unresolved. The CDR3 consists of 13 residues. Germline assignment: CDR1 SGHDN and CDR2 FVKESK. V gave up 1 base and J gave up 4 bases, with 8 bases separating them. The CDR3 nucleotides read TGTGCCAGCAGCCAAGTTCAAGGGTACGAGCAGTACGTC. Its translation is CASSQVQGYEQYV.

This chain links TRBV2 with TRBJ2-5; 7 bases line up with TRBD1. Trimming cost V 6 bases and J 11 bases; bases outside gene matches: 6. The germline CDR1 and CDR2 sequences are SNHLY and FYNNEI. There are 11 residues in the CDR3. In DNA, the CDR3 is TGTGCCAGCAGAGGGGACAGCCGTCAGTACTTC. Translated: CASRGDSRQYF.

In DNA, the CDR3 is TGTGCCAGCAGCTTAGCCAGCGGGGAATCCTACAATGAGCAGTTCTTC. As protein: CASSLASGESYNEQFF. The rearrangement links TRBV7-9 to TRBJ2-1; 7 nucleotides line up with TRBD2. Germline CDR1 is SEHNR and CDR2 is FQNEAQ (reference sequence). The CDR3 runs 16 residues. J lost 1 base, V lost 0 bases, and 3 bases had no gene match.

This clone was counted between two and nine times. The chain uses TRBV9 and TRBJ1-6, with 9 bases lining up with TRBD1. This CDR3 has 14 residues. With V trimmed by 4 bases and J by 10 bases, 6 bases remained unmatched. Germline V gene data show CDR1 as SGDLS and CDR2 as YYNGEE. CDR3 in DNA: TGTGCCAGCAGCCCGGGACAGGGTGGGTCACCCCTCCACTTT. Translation: CASSPGQGGSPLHF.

On this clone itself: The sample holds other DNA sequences that translate to the same CDR3. CDR3 coding DNA: TGTGCCAGCAGCTTGCGCACAGATACGCAGTATTTT. Protein: CASSLRTDTQYF. The chain combines TRBV7-9 with TRBJ2-3; D is undetermined. The CDR3 loop spans 12 amino acids. CDR1 is SEHNR and CDR2 is FQNEAQ in the germline V gene (reference sequence). The V end was cut by 3 bases, the J end by 1 base, with 2 bases between.

The V and J genes are TRBV29-1 and TRBJ1-2; D might be TRBD1 (5 bases). Trimming shortened V by 6 bases and J by 8 bases, and 19 bases separated the two germline ends. The germline gives CDR1 SQVTM, CDR2 ANQGSEA. CDR3 length: 13 residues. This chain's CDR3 is CSVHRHAGFGYTF. CDR3 in DNA: TGCAGCGTCCACAGGCACGCAGGGTTCGGCTACACCTTC.

This clone was observed a few times. The rearrangement uses TRBV4-3 and TRBJ2-1; 10 bases agree with TRBD2. The CDR3 runs 17 residues. CDR1 LGHNA and CDR2 YSLEER come from the germline V gene. After removal of 4 bases from V and 8 bases from J, the junction contained 14 bases not matched to a gene. CDR3 sequence: CASSRQGLAGVFYEQFF. The CDR3 DNA is TGCGCCAGCAGCCGCCAAGGGCTAGCGGGAGTGTTTTATGAGCAGTTCTTC.

This clone appeared a few times. The rearrangement uses TRBV6-5 and TRBJ2-5; D gene unclear. Trimming pared 6 bases from V and 7 bases from J, leaving 12 bases between. This CDR3 is built from 12 residues. The germline CDR1 and CDR2 sequences are MNHEY and SVGAGI. The CDR3 DNA reads TGTGCCAGCAGCGCCGGTTGGACGACCCAGTACTTC. Its translation is CASSAGWTTQYF.

The rearrangement joins TRBV7-9 to TRBJ1-1, with D possibly being TRBD1 (5 bases). Per germline, CDR1 SEHNR and CDR2 FQNEAQ (reference sequence). The ends were cut back, 5 bases at V and 1 base at J, with 11 bases in the middle. CDR3 length equals 14 residues. The CDR3 here is CASSQAGKNTEAFF. The CDR3 nucleotides are TGTGCCAGCAGCCAAGCAGGGAAGAACACTGAAGCTTTCTTT.

This sequence joins TRBV6-6 and TRBJ2-1; 12 bases are a match to TRBD2. This CDR3 spans 14 amino acids. Losses at the gene ends were 6 bases for V and 5 bases for J; bases not matched to a gene: 2. Germline values: CDR1 MNHNY, CDR2 SVGAGI (reference sequence). CDR3 in amino acids: CASSRLAGDNEQFF. CDR3 coding DNA: TGTGCCAGCAGCCGACTAGCGGGAGACAATGAGCAGTTCTTC.